The TCR beta chain described here comes from a study of T cells after yellow fever vaccination. Study-level points and caveats: Peak timing came faster in the weaker secondary response, day 5 versus 15.

The TCR cDNA carried a universal primer site and UMIs from 5'RACE template switching. TCRdb reanalysed the 5' RACE reads using MiXCR and keeps one entry per CDR3 protein. The table records around 400,000 distinct CDR3 sequences, under 14% of them present only once. Germline CDR1 reads SGHRS; CDR2 reads YFSETQ. V lost 0 bases, J lost 11 bases, and 14 bases lay in between. There are 13 residues in the CDR3. A word on this clonotype: As yet, its antigen is unknown.

The sequence derives from a man in his late teens or twenties who received the YFV17D yellow fever vaccine. The genes are TRBV5-1 and TRBJ1-1; D is undetermined. The sequencing here drew on PBMCs, taken on the day of the first yellow fever vaccination. The CDR3: CASSLERPPRAFF. CDR3 nucleotides: TGCGCCAGCAGCTTGGAGAGGCCCCCGCGGGCTTTCTTT.